The next 21 T cell receptor beta chains were all read from a single sample in a study of CD8 T cells in ankylosing spondylitis. TCRdb redid the calling of the 5' RACE reads with MiXCR, one entry per CDR3 protein. The data hold around 150,000 distinct CDR3 sequences, with 44% observed a single time. The specimen was synovial fluid, either unsorted or a sorted T cell fraction (not recorded which). These receptor sequences come from a male donor with ankylosing spondylitis.

This clonotype came up many times. This rearrangement joins TRBV4-3 to TRBJ2-5; D unresolved. Germline loops: CDR1 LGHNA, CDR2 YSLEER. This CDR3 contains 17 residues. V lost 0 bases, J lost 4 bases, and 18 bases lay in between. The CDR3 here is CASSQDPVAGTGETQYF. CDR3 coding DNA: TGCGCCAGCAGCCAAGATCCCGTAGCAGGAACTGGAGAGACCCAGTACTTC.

This clonotype appeared a few times. CDR3 sequence: CASSLVGRGNQPQHF. For the CDR3, the DNA is TGTGCCAGCAGTTTAGTTGGCAGGGGAAATCAGCCCCAGCATTTT. This chain uses TRBV12-3 or TRBV12-4 with TRBJ1-5, with a possible D match to TRBD1 (6 bases). The germline V and J ends were trimmed by 1 base and 4 bases, with 11 bases remaining between them. The CDR3 runs 15 residues.

This clonotype was seen a few times. The rearrangement joins TRBV20-1 to TRBJ2-3; D might be TRBD2 (5 bases). Germline V gene lookup returns CDR1 DFQATT and CDR2 SNEGSKA (reference sequence). Deletions cut 0 bases from V and 6 bases from J, with 13 bases between. The CDR3 runs to 14 residues. CDR3 nucleotide sequence: TGCAGTGCTAGAGATCTCACCGGACTCGATACGCAGTATTTT. Protein: CSARDLTGLDTQYF.

The chain couples TRBV23-1 to TRBJ2-1; D is possibly TRBD1 (6 bases). TRBV23-1 is an open reading frame, and its role is uncertain. The V gene lost 0 bases and the J gene lost 4 bases, with 13 bases spanning the gap. The CDR3 runs 16 residues. In DNA, the CDR3 is TGCGCCAGCAGTCAATCGGGGGCAGGACCGTACAATGAGCAGTTCTTC. Translation gives CASSQSGAGPYNEQFF.

The chain uses TRBV5-1 and TRBJ2-1; either TRBD1 or TRBD2 may fit D (6 bases each). This CDR3 is built from 13 residues. V was pared by 2 bases and J by 8 bases, with 11 bases between. The germline V gene encodes CDR1 SGHRS and CDR2 YFSETQ. The CDR3 nucleotides read TGCGCCAGCAGCTTAATTAGGGGGGATGAGCAGTTCTTC. Its translation is CASSLIRGDEQFF.

The chain has TRBV4-1 and TRBJ2-1, with 11 bases that match TRBD2. Germline-derived CDR1 and CDR2 are MGHRA and YSYEKL. Trimming removed 4 bases from V and 8 bases from J; junction bases left unmatched: 4. The CDR3 has 14 residues. The CDR3 DNA reads as TGCGCCAGCAGCCTCTCGGGACTAGCGGATGAGCAGTTCTTC. This gives the protein CASSLSGLADEQFF.

The chain links TRBV11-2 to TRBJ1-6, with D hard to call. The ends were cut back, 5 bases at V and 7 bases at J, with 12 bases in the middle. The CDR3 length is 14 residues. In germline, CDR1 is SGHAT, CDR2 FQNNGV. Here the CDR3 reads CASSLRATNSPLHF. CDR3 in DNA: TGTGCCAGCAGCCTCCGGGCCACGAATTCACCCCTCCACTTT.

This clonotype has ten or more counts. The V call is TRBV7-7, the J call TRBJ2-1; D ambiguous. CDR3 size: 16 residues. Trimming took off 1 base at V and 4 bases at J, with 14 bases between the two ends. Germline V lookup: CDR1 SSHAT, CDR2 FNYEAQ (reference sequence). CDR3 nucleotide sequence: TGTGCCAGCAGCTTAGATCTGGACCCACCATACAATGAGCAGTTCTTC. Its translation is CASSLDLDPPYNEQFF.

The table lists this clonotype with a few counts. The rearrangement uses TRBV6-4 and TRBJ2-3, with D perhaps TRBD1 or TRBD2 (5 bases each). Germline V gene sequence: CDR1 MRHNA, CDR2 SNTAGT. V was cut by 4 bases and J by 0 bases, with 5 bases left in between. CDR3 length: 13 amino acids. The CDR3 loop is CASSGDSTDTQYF. CDR3 DNA sequence: TGTGCCAGCAGTGGGGACAGCACAGATACGCAGTATTTT.

The rearrangement uses TRBV19 and TRBJ2-2; possible D gene TRBD1, 5 bases. This CDR3 contains 15 residues. CDR1 LNHDA and CDR2 SQIVND come from the germline V gene (reference sequence). Deletions cut 5 bases from V and 6 bases from J, with 16 bases between. For the CDR3, the DNA is TGTGCCAGTAGTCCCACGTGGGGCTGGGCCGGGGAGCTGTTTTTT. It specifies CASSPTWGWAGELFF.

This clonotype has just a few counts. The chain employs TRBV2 and TRBJ1-1; D remains ambiguous. The CDR3 has 13 residues. Germline V gene lookup returns CDR1 SNHLY and CDR2 FYNNEI. V was pared by 7 bases and J by 7 bases, with 16 bases between. The chain's CDR3 is CASTGSISGEAFF. CDR3 nucleotide sequence: TGTGCCAGCACCGGGTCCATCAGTGGTGAAGCTTTCTTT.

The gene calls are TRBV12-3 or TRBV12-4 and TRBJ2-7; TRBD2 matches 9 bases. The CDR3 length is 18 residues. Unmatched junction bases numbered 18, after V lost 8 bases and J lost 1 base. CDR3 protein: CASGFIPPSGKGSYEQYF. The CDR3 DNA is TGTGCCAGCGGATTTATCCCACCTAGCGGGAAAGGTTCCTACGAGCAGTACTTC.

J is TRBJ2-4 and V is TRBV20-1; TRBD2 agrees at 7 bases. Germline-derived CDR1 and CDR2 are DFQATT and SNEGSKA (reference sequence). Germline trimming cut 4 bases from V and 8 bases from J; bases unmatched to any gene: 5. The CDR3 loop spans 12 amino acids. The CDR3 DNA sequence: TGCAGTGCTACGTGGGGGGGGGACATTCAGTACTTC. The encoded protein is CSATWGGDIQYF.

This clonotype was seen a few times. The genes are TRBV20-1 and TRBJ2-2; 12 bases are shared with TRBD2. The trim removed 1 base at V and 7 bases at J, leaving 7 bases unmatched. Germline assignment: CDR1 DFQATT and CDR2 SNEGSKA (reference sequence). This CDR3 is 16 amino acids long. The CDR3 protein is CSARGLAGEDSGELFF. CDR3 coding DNA: TGCAGTGCTAGAGGACTAGCGGGAGAGGATAGCGGGGAGCTGTTTTTT.

This clonotype was counted between two and nine times. This chain connects TRBV6-1 to TRBJ2-3; 7 bases are a match to TRBD1. The germline CDR1 and CDR2 sequences are MNHNS and SASEGT. The J segment lost 4 bases and the V segment lost 1 base, leaving 5 bases of the junction unmatched. This CDR3 is built from 15 residues. The CDR3 is CASSEGTGYSDTQYF. The CDR3 bases are TGTGCCAGCAGTGAAGGGACAGGCTATTCAGATACGCAGTATTTT.

This clonotype was observed a handful of times. The CDR3 sequence is CASSQDHGQETQYF. CDR3 DNA: TGTGCCAGCAGCCAAGATCACGGGCAAGAGACCCAGTACTTC. J is TRBJ2-5 and V is TRBV3-1; D is unresolved. The CDR3 is made up of 14 amino acids. Deletions cut 0 bases from V and 2 bases from J, with 7 bases between. The germline gives CDR1 LGHDT, CDR2 YNNKEL (reference sequence).

This CDR3 is CASSPRTSGSADTQYF. The DNA for the CDR3 is TGTGCCAGCAGCCCCCGTACTAGCGGGAGTGCAGATACGCAGTATTTT. The chain joins TRBV9 to TRBJ2-3; 11 positions match TRBD2. V was clipped by 4 bases and J by 4 bases; unmatched bases: 8. CDR1 is SGDLS and CDR2 is YYNGEE in the germline V gene. This CDR3 has 16 residues.

This chain uses TRBV4-2 with TRBJ2-3; 7 positions agree with TRBD2. With V trimmed by 0 bases and J by 2 bases, 11 bases remained unmatched. This CDR3 has 18 residues. Germline V gives CDR1 LGHNA, CDR2 YNFKEQ. The CDR3 loop reads CASSQDLWGRGPTDTQYF. As DNA, the CDR3 is TGTGCCAGCAGCCAAGATCTCTGGGGGAGGGGTCCCACAGATACGCAGTATTTT.

The chain carries TRBV28 and TRBJ1-3; D not resolved. V was pared by 8 bases and J by 0 bases, with 14 bases between. CDR3 length: 15 residues. Per germline, CDR1 MDHEN and CDR2 SYDVKM. The chain's CDR3 is CASQRRRTSGNTIYF. CDR3 nucleotide sequence: TGTGCCAGCCAACGGCGGAGGACCTCTGGAAACACCATATATTTT.

V and J are TRBV15 and TRBJ2-3; D could derive from TRBD1 or TRBD2 (5 bases each). V was shortened by 4 bases and J by 5 bases, with 16 bases between the two germline ends. This CDR3 spans 15 amino acids. CDR1 is LNHNV, CDR2 YYDKDF, per germline (reference sequence). This CDR3 is CATSIYGAKRDTQYF. The CDR3 DNA reads TGTGCCACCAGCATTTACGGGGCTAAAAGAGATACGCAGTATTTT.

Comment on this clonotype: The final CDR3 position lacks the conserved phenylalanine or tryptophan, pointing to a likely read error. The chain links TRBV6-2 or TRBV6-3 to TRBJ1-6; 8 nucleotides agree with TRBD1. CDR3 length: 14 amino acids. The germline gives CDR1 MNHEY, CDR2 SVGEGT. The junction had 6 bases not matched to a gene; V was cut back by 6 bases and J by 8 bases. The CDR3 sequence is CASSSGQGYSPLHL. Written as DNA, the CDR3 is TGTGCCAGCAGCTCTGGACAGGGATATTCACCCCTCCACCTT.